Sequencing of this T cell receptor (beta chain) was carried out in a study of human T cells and chemical hapten exposure. Looking at the study overall: Per-sample TCR yield variability stemmed mainly from small pooled library volume differences.

The starting material, unfractionated whole blood, was used for total RNA extraction. From the 5' RACE reads, TCRdb called clonotypes with MiXCR, one entry per CDR3 protein. Here the sample spans under 100,000 distinct CDR3 sequences, roughly 15% being singletons. Study observations and caveats: There was no change with DPC sensitization in TCRs above 1 in 1000 frequency.

For this clonotype: Its specificity is not known.

V dropped 3 bases and J dropped 6; count of bases not matched to a gene: 6. This CDR3 comprises 14 residues. Germline loops: CDR1 LNHNV, CDR2 YYDKDF (reference sequence). This TCR was recovered from a female donor in good health. The V and J genes are TRBV15 and TRBJ1-2; 8 nucleotides match TRBD1. CDR3 sequence (DNA): TGTGCCACCAGCAGCAACGGACAGGGAGATGGCTACACCTTC. Amino acids: CATSSNGQGDGYTF.